A selection of T cell receptor beta chains follows, all from one sample in a study of T cell responses to AZD1222 COVID-19 vaccine. The assay was immunoSEQ multiplex PCR, and TCRdb's table has in-frame clones only and misses some. The sample has some 150,000 clones, roughly 90% seen once. The source was peripheral blood, collected 28 days after the second AZD1222 dose. All receptors come from an adult who received the AZD1222 COVID-19 vaccine. CDR3s include the opening cysteine and the closing phenylalanine or tryptophan. The D gene is left open where the match is weak. A row's size may be missing; if present it is once, few, many or a size class.

. TRBJ1-4 . TRBV28 TGTGCCAGCAGTTCCCATCAGGGTGAAAAACTGTTTTTT CASSSHQGEKLFF
. TRBJ2-4 . TRBV19 TGTGCCAGTAGTATGTCAAAGGAGCTTGTTATTCAGTACTTC CASSMSKELVIQYF
. TRBJ1-1 once TRBV14 TGTGCCAGCAGCCAAGGCCGGGGGGCAACGAACACTGAAGCTTTCTTT CASSQGRGATNTEAFF
. TRBJ1-1 . TRBV5-1 TGCGCCAGCAGCTTGGCTTCTCCCCCCGAAGGAGCTTTCTTT CASSLASPPEGAFF
. TRBJ2-5 . TRBV9 TGTGCCAGCAGCGTTTTGGGATTAGAGGCTGGGACCCAGTACTTC CASSVLGLEAGTQYF
TRBD2 TRBJ2-3 . TRBV19 TGTGCCAGTAGTAACGACAGGCTGACTAGCGGGAGGACAGATACGCAGTATTTT CASSNDRLTSGRTDTQYF
TRBD1 TRBJ2-5 once TRBV24-1 TGTGCCACCAGTGGAAAGGGACAGGAGGACCAAGAGACCCAGTACTTC CATSGKGQEDQETQYF
. TRBJ2-7 . TRBV12-3/TRBV12-4 TGTGCCAGTCGGAAAGGGTACGAGCAGTACTTC CASRKGYEQYF
. TRBJ1-3 . TRBV28 TGTGCCAGCAGTTTAGAAGGGTCTGGAAACACCATATATTTT CASSLEGSGNTIYF
. TRBJ2-5 . TRBV18 TGTGCCAGCTCACCCCCAGGAGGGTACCAAGAGACCCAGTACTTC CASSPPGGYQETQYF
. TRBJ1-2 . TRBV2 TGTGCCAGCAGGGGAGGACGGAGTTCCTATGGCTACACCTTC CASRGGRSSYGYTF
. TRBJ1-6 . TRBV14 TGTGCCAGCAGCCAAGTCGCCCAGGGGATATCACCCCTCCACTTT CASSQVAQGISPLHF
TRBD1 TRBJ1-2 . TRBV6-2/TRBV6-3 TGTGCCAGCAGTTACGCGCCGACAGGGAACTATGGCTACACCTTC CASSYAPTGNYGYTF
. TRBJ1-4 . TRBV21-1 TGTGCCAGCAGCAAAGCGCGTAGGTGGGGTGAAAAACTGTTTTTT CASSKARRWGEKLFF
. TRBJ2-1 . TRBV19 TGTGCCAGTAGTATTGGGCAGGGGAATGAGCAGTTCTTC CASSIGQGNEQFF
. TRBJ1-5 . TRBV6-5 TGTGCCAGCAGTCCCGGACGGAACAATCAGCCCCAGCATTTT CASSPGRNNQPQHF
. TRBJ2-7 few TRBV2 TGTGCCAGCAGTGGGCTAAAAGGTTTGGAGCAGTACTTC CASSGLKGLEQYF
. TRBJ2-3 . TRBV27 TGTGCCAGCGCCGACCTAGGTCTCGCGACACACCTTTTTACGCAGTATTTT CASADLGLATHLFTQYF
. TRBJ1-2 . TRBV7-8 TGTGCCAGCAGCTTAGGCCAGGATACTAACTATGGCTACACCTTC CASSLGQDTNYGYTF
. TRBJ2-7 . TRBV27 TGTGCCAGCAGTTTCCCCATACAGGGAAATGGCTACGAGCAGTACTTC CASSFPIQGNGYEQYF
TRBD1 TRBJ1-2 . TRBV28 TGTGCCAGCACCACTATGACACGGGACAGGGGTCTTAGGGGCTACACCTTC CASTTMTRDRGLRGYTF
. TRBJ2-7 . TRBV7-9 TGTGCCAGCAGCTTAGGGGCTAGCAGTTCCTACGAGCAGTACTTC CASSLGASSSYEQYF
. TRBJ2-4 . TRBV30 TGTGCCTGGAGTGAAATATACAGAAGGTCCTCTAACATTCAGTACTTC CAWSEIYRRSSNIQYF
TRBD2 TRBJ2-7 . TRBV7-2 TGTGCCAGCAGCTTCGGGACTAGCGGTGAATCCTACGAGCAGTACTTC CASSFGTSGESYEQYF
. TRBJ1-1 . TRBV15 TGTGCCACCAGCAGAGGTGCCCGAGCGCAGAGGGGCCCGGGGGACACTGAAGCTTTCTTT CATSRGARAQRGPGDTEAFF
TRBD2 TRBJ2-7 . TRBV19 TGTGCCAGTAGTAGCAGCGGGAGCTCCTACGAGCAGTACTTC CASSSSGSSYEQYF
TRBD1 TRBJ1-6 once TRBV15 TGTGCCACCAGCAGGGTAGGCCTCGGGACAGTCAATTCACCCCTCCACTTT CATSRVGLGTVNSPLHF
. TRBJ2-1 . TRBV6-2/TRBV6-3 TGTGCCAGCAGTTACTCCAGAGGTGGGCAGTTCTTC CASSYSRGGQFF
. TRBJ2-7 . TRBV11-3 TGTGCCAGCAGCCGGGACGGTGCCGACTACGAGCAGTACTTC CASSRDGADYEQYF
. TRBJ1-3 . TRBV7-9 TGTCAAGTCTCTGGAAACACCATATATTTT CQVSGNTIYF
TRBD1 TRBJ2-5 . TRBV6-1 TGTGCCAGCAGTGAAGGGGGGACAGGGGCGGAGACCCAGTACTTC CASSEGGTGAETQYF
. TRBJ1-1 . TRBV12-3/TRBV12-4 TGTGCCAGCAGTTCGGGCTCAGGGAATGAAGCTTTCTTT CASSSGSGNEAFF
TRBD2 TRBJ2-1 . TRBV10-3 TGTGCCATCAGTCCCACTAGCGGGATTTTCCCTGAGCAGTTCTTC CAISPTSGIFPEQFF
. TRBJ1-5 . TRBV7-8 TGTGCCAGCAGCTTATACCGGACGGAAAATCAGCCCCAGCATTTT CASSLYRTENQPQHF
. TRBJ1-1 once TRBV10-3 TGTGCCATCAGGGAGGGACATCAGAACACTGAAGCTTTCTTT CAIREGHQNTEAFF
TRBD2 TRBJ2-7 . TRBV19 TGTGCCAGCCCCCCGGGGGCGGGAGGGCCGGTCTGGGAGCAGTACTTC CASPPGAGGPVWEQYF
TRBD1 TRBJ2-7 . TRBV10-3 TGTGCCATCAGTGAGTCAGGGACAGGGGTCTACGAGCAGTACTTC CAISESGTGVYEQYF
. TRBJ2-2 . TRBV9 TGTGCCAGCAGCGTAGGTTCTGGGGAGCTGTTTTTT CASSVGSGELFF
. TRBJ1-1 . TRBV28 TGTGCCAGCAGTTCCGTGGGGGGAACGAACACTGAAGCTTTCTTT CASSSVGGTNTEAFF
. TRBJ1-3 . TRBV28 TGTGCCAGCAGTTTAGTTGGGGGCCCTGGAAACACCATATATTTT CASSLVGGPGNTIYF
. TRBJ1-2 . TRBV5-1 TGCGCCAGCAGCTTGGTTCCATTGCAAGGCTACACCTTC CASSLVPLQGYTF
. TRBJ2-7 . TRBV4-2 TGTGCCAGCAGCCAGGGCCTTGTGGACGAGCAGTACTTC CASSQGLVDEQYF
. TRBJ2-1 . TRBV3-1/TRBV3-2 TGTGCCAGCAGCCAAGATACGGGATCCTACAATGAGCAGTTCTTC CASSQDTGSYNEQFF
. TRBJ2-7 . TRBV19 TGTGCCACCATGGCCGGCTACGAGCAGTACTTC CATMAGYEQYF